This T cell receptor (beta chain) appears in the sequencing data of a study of cytomegalovirus exposure and HLA in healthy donors (dated by TCRdb to 2016 to 2017). In terms of the full investigation: An earlier analysis of approximately 640 of the donors reported roughly 270 Gb of sequence data and around 120 million unique TCR beta sequences from about 200 million T cells. Roughly 300 gigabases of sequencing data and around 85 million unique TCR sequences made up an early release that covered approximately 700 HLA-typed donors. Of the roughly 400 genotyped donors, 65% to 90% fell in the genetic ancestry cluster associated with self-reported Caucasian donors. The aim of the study was to test whether cataloging public T cell receptors could identify signatures of past pathogen exposure. The study profiled the T cell repertoires of some 610 subjects by immunosequencing and related them to cytomegalovirus serostatus. Along with the roughly 700-subject first cohort, a separate validation cohort of over a hundred different subjects was used. High-throughput TCR immunosequencing, statistical association of individual TCRs with disease status, and machine learning were combined to predict cytomegalovirus infection status. In a later analysis, previously published TCR beta repertoires from 550 to 700 donors were re-analyzed and high-resolution HLA genotyping was added so that TCR occurrence patterns could be studied. The later analysis used no new phenotypic data to find candidate immune exposures, relying instead on TCR beta sequences and their occurrence across donors. In an earlier analysis of 587 of the donors, high-throughput TCR beta sequencing was used to judge whether each TCR beta V gene segment behaved as functional or pseudogenic. Donor age, sex, ethnicity and CMV serostatus were compiled together with the repertoire data. Genome-wide SNP genotypes for about three fifths of the roughly 670 donors were used in a later genetic analysis, which treated that subset as a discovery cohort. Every discovery cohort repertoire had been produced on one sequencing platform. HLA typing included class I and class II loci at four-digit resolution. Typing coverage differed by locus: A, B, C, DRB1 and DQB1 were typed in about 620-640 donors, DQA1 in 500 to 550, DPA1 in roughly 590, and DPB1 in approximately 450. About five DR-DQ haplotypes were treated as single units for association and clustering because of strong linkage in the cohort. On average, roughly 200,000 unique TCR beta nucleotide sequences were sequenced per donor among a few hundred genotyped donors of the cohort, with roughly a sixth of those sequences being non-productive.

As concerns this clone: It lacks a known antigen. Base quality data are lacking; no much larger clone is found one base away.

Broad study findings and their caveats: A later analysis found that most CMV-associated TCR beta chains appeared HLA-restricted, with HLA associations seemingly driven largely by CMV exposure. In a later analysis, TCR association rates were found to vary across HLA loci, with the most associated TCRs seen for DRB1 alleles and the fewest for HLA-C alleles. Broadly in line with IMGT annotations, most TCR beta V segments showed up in productive rearrangements about 87% or about 30% of the time in an earlier analysis of about 500 of the donors. A later genetic analysis reported fewer N-insertions in productive TCRs among donors in an Asian-associated ancestry cluster than the approximately 670-donor mean. Over 15 rarely observed V segments, including chromosome 9 orphons, were excluded from the earlier analysis of several hundred of the donors because counts were too low. This cohort had only TCR beta chains sequenced, and the lack of alpha or paired-chain data limited which features could be detected. The classifier was reported to diagnose cytomegalovirus status with high specificity and sensitivity in both the original cohort and the validation cohort. V-gene and J-gene trimming of TCR beta chains was associated with a missense DCLRE1C variant in a later genetic analysis, and the association was replicated in an independent cohort. According to the authors, the approach could potentially be generalized to other disease states and immunological phenotypes. A cluster of highly shared sequence variants was judged likely to represent a technical artifact of the sequencing pipeline. A further reported finding was that TCR beta sequences accurately predicted the HLA-A and HLA-B alleles for most subjects in the first cohort. The study gave a list of some 150 TCR beta chains associated with cytomegalovirus. Three of the identified cytomegalovirus-associated TCR beta chains were confirmed in vitro to be specific for cytomegalovirus antigens. In a later analysis, HLA-associated TCR beta chains were found to be more clonally expanded and to have lower generation probabilities than equally common non-associated chains. CMV serostatus was the only immune exposure information available for the cohort. Some IMGT-functional V segments, including TRBV6-2 and TRBV6-3, could not be told apart with the 87-base-pair reads, so those segments were excluded. Specific HLA alleles were associated with 15,000 to 20,000 TCR beta sequences at a false discovery rate of 0.05 in a later analysis. When HLA alleles, especially DR and DQ, strongly co-occurred, attributing TCR associations to individual alleles was difficult. Because HLA typing was missing for some donors at each locus, association tests included only the typed subset. Correlated functional status among segregating V segments might be attributable to linkage disequilibrium, but an unknown experimental factor could not be ruled out. Most TCR sequences were observed very rarely across donors, whereas some public TCRs were present in many individuals. Presence/absence analyses assumed roughly uniform sequencing depth across donors, an assumption that may not hold. According to a later analysis, parvovirus B19, influenza, CMV and Epstein-Barr virus appeared linked to several top co-occurrence clusters.

The cohort was made up of several hundred healthy bone marrow donors. At the time of sampling, all cohort members were nominally healthy, though unrecorded immune exposures were likely present. The donor was CMV seropositive and was included in the group of about 290 seropositive cohort members. Each donor provided a peripheral blood sample, and peripheral blood mononuclear cells were used for TCR beta sequencing. Genomic DNA extraction from the blood cell samples was performed with the Qiagen DNeasy Blood Extraction Kit. Library preparation was by the immunoSEQ multiplex PCR assay. For the multiplex PCR, a mixture combining 60 forward primers for TCR Vbeta segments and 13 reverse primers for TCR Jbeta segments was used. Amplification of the CDR3 region of rearranged TCR beta genes was performed with a multiplex PCR assay on genomic DNA. The amplified TCR beta libraries were sequenced on the Illumina HiSeq System as 87-base-pair reads. The paper's data handling went like this. A later analysis tallied roughly 80 million unique TCR beta chains across the 550 to 850 repertoires, and around 10 million of those chains were shared by two or more donors. Raw reads were error-corrected and collapsed into unique sequences with a nearest-neighbor algorithm that merged closely related sequences to remove PCR and sequencing errors. To assign V, D and J gene segments, CDR3 sequences were aligned to IMGT reference sequences. For a sequence to be retained, at least a six-nucleotide match to both a V gene segment and a J gene segment was required. Rearrangements were classified as productive when the CDR3 lacked stop codons and remained in frame with V and J, and all other rearrangements were classified as non-productive. Following IMGT convention, CDR3 was defined as the stretch from the second conserved V-encoded cysteine up to the conserved J-encoded phenylalanine. The earlier analysis of about 610 of the donors excluded any sequence lacking an unambiguous match to a single V gene segment. An earlier analysis of some 500 of the donors classified V segments as functional when productive rearrangements were above 56.7% and as segregating when the standard deviation between donors was above 5%. To diagnose cytomegalovirus status from the catalog of TCR beta chain sequences, a statistical classification framework was built. V and J gene assignment, in a later analysis, came from comparing TCR nucleotide sequences with IMGT/GENE-DB human TR gene sequences. In a later analysis, CDR3 sequences and most-parsimonious VDJ recombination scenarios were assigned using the TCRdist pipeline. A later analysis defined each TCR beta chain by its CDR3 amino acid sequence plus V-gene family, and excluded reads lacking a unique V-gene family. A later analysis removed 550 to 700 highly shared, low-generation-probability nucleotide sequences to deal with suspected cross-contamination and a sequencing artifact. A later analysis calculated a clonal expansion index for each public chain from normalized within-repertoire ranks of inferred template counts. In a later analysis, generation probabilities were computed with a VDJ recombination model fitted to out-of-frame rearrangements, and the resulting probabilities were checked against IGoR. A later analysis scored TCR-TCR, TCR-HLA and TCR-CMV co-occurrence with hypergeometric tests, applying a repertoire-size bias correction to TCR pairs. To estimate false discovery rates, a later analysis permuted the HLA or CMV assignments 20 times. In a later analysis, co-occurring TCRs were grouped with DBSCAN, and TCRdist sequence similarity was added when clustering was performed within HLA-allele-positive subsets. Repertoires with fewer than 30,000 or more than 120,000 public chains were left out of co-occurrence clustering, as were five repertoires with anomalous nucleotide sharing. Here the immuneACCESS table is served through TCRdb, limited to in-frame sequences with V and J called. Missing clones are a known gap in these copies; in checked studies unresolved V genes cover under half, and the rest lacks a known reason. Clone size and V and J calls were adopted from that table, with D and trimming inferred from the DNA. The sample table shows about 150,000 clones, and approximately 78% are seen once. Together, the top ten hold about 3% of the sample.

CDR1 KGHSH and CDR2 LQKENI are derived from the germline V gene. Its CDR3 holds 14 amino acids, cysteine through phenylalanine. The read is trimmed to its CDR3 DNA, 42 bases read in frame from base 1. V is pruned by 3 bases and J by 7 bases, leaving 9 bases of the junction without a gene match. Sequencing used PBMCs. This clonotype was sampled from a man in his forties in good health and CMV-seropositive. Rearrangement joined TRBV18 to TRBJ2-7, and 7 bases in between align with TRBD1. The nucleotide sequence is given as TGTGCCAGCTCACCGCAACGACAGGGTTGGGAGCAGTACTTC. It translates to CASSPQRQGWEQYF.